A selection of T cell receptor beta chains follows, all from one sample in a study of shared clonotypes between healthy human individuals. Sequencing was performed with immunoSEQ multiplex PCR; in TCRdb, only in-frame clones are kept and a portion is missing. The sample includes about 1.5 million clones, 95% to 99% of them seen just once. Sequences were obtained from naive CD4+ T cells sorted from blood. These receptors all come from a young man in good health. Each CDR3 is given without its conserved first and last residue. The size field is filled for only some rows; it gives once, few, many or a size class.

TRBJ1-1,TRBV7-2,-,ASSLRGNTEAF
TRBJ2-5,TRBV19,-,ASSQTSGSHETQY
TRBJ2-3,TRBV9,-,ASSVRGSPHGGTDTQY
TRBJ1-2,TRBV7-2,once,ASSLEGQRGYT
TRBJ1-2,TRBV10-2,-,ASSELSGKGGYT
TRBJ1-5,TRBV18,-,ASSPSGRSNQPQH
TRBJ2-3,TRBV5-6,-,ASSWGPGAEVRDTQY
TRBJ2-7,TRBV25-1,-,ASTGSGGLSYEQY
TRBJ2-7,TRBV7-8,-,ASSRSPEGYEQY
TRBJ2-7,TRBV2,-,ASSSGTSGYEQY
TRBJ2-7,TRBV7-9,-,ASSFGDRLGEQY
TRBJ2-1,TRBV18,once,ASSPGETRRDEQF
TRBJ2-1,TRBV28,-,ASSLGARREEF
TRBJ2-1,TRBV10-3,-,AISSFTGTGGRNEQF
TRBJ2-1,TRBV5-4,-,ASSLRDYPRGEQF
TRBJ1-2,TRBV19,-,ASSIPLNQLYGYT
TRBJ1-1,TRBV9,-,ASSVHTMNTEAF